This TCR beta chain comes out of a study of molecular identifiers for immune sequencing clone quantification. This clonotype showed up many times. Sorted naive CD8 T cells, 20,000 to 1,000,000, were sequenced from 10%, 30% or 50% RNA. Methods described previously, with TCR primers listed, were used for bulk TCR libraries. TCRdb re-called the PCR reads with MiXCR, one entry per CDR3 protein. The repertoire holds around 86,000 distinct CDR3 sequences, with 15% to 20% as singletons. Sequenced sample: naive CD8+ T cells from blood, with Jurkat cell RNA spiked in. This sample's subset: FACS-sorted CD8+CD4-CCR7+CD45RA+ naive T cells. This TCR was recovered from a human donor in good health. Some libraries in this study had Jurkat cell RNA spiked in.

The CDR3 sequence is CASSLGTGEAFF. The CDR3 DNA sequence: TGTGCCAGCAGCTTAGGAACAGGTGAAGCTTTCTTT. This chain links TRBV13 with TRBJ1-1; D perhaps matches TRBD1 (5 bases). Trimming removed 0 bases at V and 7 bases at J, with 6 bases between. The CDR3 length is 12 residues. Germline CDR1 is PRHDT and CDR2 is FYEKMQ (reference sequence).